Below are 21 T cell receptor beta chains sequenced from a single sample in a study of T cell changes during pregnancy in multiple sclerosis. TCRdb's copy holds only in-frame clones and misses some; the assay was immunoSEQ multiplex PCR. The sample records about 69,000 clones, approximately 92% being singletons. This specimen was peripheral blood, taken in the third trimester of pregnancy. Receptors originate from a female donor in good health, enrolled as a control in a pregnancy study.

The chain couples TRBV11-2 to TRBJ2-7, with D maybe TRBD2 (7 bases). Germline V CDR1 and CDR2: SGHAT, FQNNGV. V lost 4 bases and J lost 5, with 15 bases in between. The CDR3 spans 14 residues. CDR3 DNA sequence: TGTGCCAGCAGCTCCCGGGGGGCAAGCGACGAGCAGTACTTC. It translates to CASSSRGASDEQYF.

The CDR3 region has the DNA TGTGCCAGCAGTATACAGGGACTGAACACTGAAGCTTTCTTT. It codes for CASSIQGLNTEAFF. The genes are TRBV6-1 and TRBJ1-1; maybe TRBD1 (6 bases). The CDR3 runs to 14 residues. V lost 5 bases and J lost 0, with 10 bases in between. Per the germline V gene, CDR1 is MNHNS and CDR2 is SASEGT.

CDR3 residues: CAWKGDAGTEAFF. The CDR3 DNA follows: TGTGCCTGGAAAGGGGATGCCGGCACTGAAGCTTTCTTT. The chain recombines TRBV30 with TRBJ1-1; perhaps TRBD1 as D (5 bases). Trimming stripped 4 bases from V and 4 bases from J, with 13 bases between. The CDR3 sequence is 13 residues long. Germline CDR1 and CDR2: GTSNPN and SVGIG (reference sequence).

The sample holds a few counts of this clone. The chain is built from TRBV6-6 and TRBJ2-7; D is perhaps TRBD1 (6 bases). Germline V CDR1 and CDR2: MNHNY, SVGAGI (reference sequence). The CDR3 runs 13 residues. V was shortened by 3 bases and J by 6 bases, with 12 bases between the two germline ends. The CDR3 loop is CASSYDRPGEQYF. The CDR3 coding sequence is TGTGCCAGCAGTTATGACAGGCCGGGCGAGCAGTACTTC.

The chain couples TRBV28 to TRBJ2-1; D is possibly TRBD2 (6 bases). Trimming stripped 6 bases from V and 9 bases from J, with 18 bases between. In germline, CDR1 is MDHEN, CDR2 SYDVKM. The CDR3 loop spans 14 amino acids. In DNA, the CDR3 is TGTGCCAGCAGGGGGACTGCGCGAGGAGGTGAGCAGTTCTTC. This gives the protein CASRGTARGGEQFF.

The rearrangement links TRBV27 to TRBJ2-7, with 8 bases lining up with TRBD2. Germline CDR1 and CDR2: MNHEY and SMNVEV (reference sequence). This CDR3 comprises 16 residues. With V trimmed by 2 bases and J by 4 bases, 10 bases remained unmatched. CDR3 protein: CASSLIGRAAGYEQYF. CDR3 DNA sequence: TGTGCCAGCAGTTTAATCGGGAGGGCCGCTGGATACGAGCAGTACTTC.

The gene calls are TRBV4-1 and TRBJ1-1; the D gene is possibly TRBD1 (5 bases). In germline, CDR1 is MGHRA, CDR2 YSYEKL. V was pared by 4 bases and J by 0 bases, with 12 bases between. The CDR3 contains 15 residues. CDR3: CASSLWTGVNTEAFF. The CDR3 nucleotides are TGCGCCAGCAGCCTATGGACGGGGGTGAACACTGAAGCTTTCTTT.

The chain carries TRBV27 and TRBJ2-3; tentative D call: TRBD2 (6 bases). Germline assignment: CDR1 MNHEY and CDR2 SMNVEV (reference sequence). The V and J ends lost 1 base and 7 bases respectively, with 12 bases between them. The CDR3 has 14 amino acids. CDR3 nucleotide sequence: TGTGCCAGCAGTTTATTTTCCGCGGGGAATACGCAGTATTTT. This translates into CASSLFSAGNTQYF.

DNA for the CDR3: TGTGCCAGCAGAAAACAGGGGCCCATTTATGGCTACACCTTC. Its protein is CASRKQGPIYGYTF. The rearrangement joins TRBV27 to TRBJ1-2; 7 bases fit TRBD1. Germline-derived CDR1 and CDR2 are MNHEY and SMNVEV (reference sequence). The V and J ends lost 6 bases and 5 bases, in that order; junction bases with no gene match: 9. This CDR3 region has 14 residues.

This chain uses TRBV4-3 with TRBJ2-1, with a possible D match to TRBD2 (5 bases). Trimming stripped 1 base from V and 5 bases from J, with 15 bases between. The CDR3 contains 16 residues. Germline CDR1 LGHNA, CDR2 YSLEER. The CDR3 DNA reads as TGCGCCAGCAGCCAAGGTGTAGCGCGGAGAGACAATGAGCAGTTCTTC. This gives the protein CASSQGVARRDNEQFF.

DNA for the CDR3: TGTGCCAGCAGTCCACCGACTCCTATGAACACCGGGGAGCTGTTTTTT. It codes for CASSPPTPMNTGELFF. The chain links TRBV28 to TRBJ2-2; D gene ambiguous. Trimming pared 5 bases from V and 1 base from J, leaving 14 bases between. The CDR3 sequence is 16 residues long. In germline, CDR1 is MDHEN, CDR2 SYDVKM.

The DNA of the CDR3 is TGTGCCAGCAGTTCCCCAGGCCTCTACAATGAGCAGTTCTTC. Translated, it gives CASSSPGLYNEQFF. The V call is TRBV27, the J call TRBJ2-1; no firm D call. Deletions cut 4 bases from V and 3 bases from J, with 10 bases between. Germline values: CDR1 MNHEY, CDR2 SMNVEV (reference sequence). This CDR3 is built from 14 residues.

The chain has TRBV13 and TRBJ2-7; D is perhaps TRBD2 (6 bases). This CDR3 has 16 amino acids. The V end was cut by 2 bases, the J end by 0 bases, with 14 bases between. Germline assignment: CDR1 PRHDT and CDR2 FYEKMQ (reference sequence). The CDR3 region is CASSLRVGGASYEQYF. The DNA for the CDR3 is TGTGCCAGCAGCTTAAGGGTAGGCGGGGCCTCCTACGAGCAGTACTTC.

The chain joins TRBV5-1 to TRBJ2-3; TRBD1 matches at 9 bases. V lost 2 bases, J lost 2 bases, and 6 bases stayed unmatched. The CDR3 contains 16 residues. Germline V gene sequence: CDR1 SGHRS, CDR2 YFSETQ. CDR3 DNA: TGCGCCAGCAGCTTAAGAGGGACAGGGTTCACAGATACGCAGTATTTT. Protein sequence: CASSLRGTGFTDTQYF.

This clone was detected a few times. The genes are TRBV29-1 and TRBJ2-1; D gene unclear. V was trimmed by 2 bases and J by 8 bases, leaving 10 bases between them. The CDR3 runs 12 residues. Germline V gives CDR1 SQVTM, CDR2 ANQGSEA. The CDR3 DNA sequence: TGCAGCGTTGAACGGCGCGACTATGAGCAGTTCTTC. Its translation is CSVERRDYEQFF.

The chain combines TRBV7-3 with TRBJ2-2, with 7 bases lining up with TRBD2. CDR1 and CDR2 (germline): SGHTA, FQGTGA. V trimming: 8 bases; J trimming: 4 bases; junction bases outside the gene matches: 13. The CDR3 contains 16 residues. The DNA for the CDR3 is TGTGCCAGCGCGGGTCCGGCGGGGGTCTCCACCGGGGAGCTGTTTTTT. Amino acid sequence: CASAGPAGVSTGELFF.

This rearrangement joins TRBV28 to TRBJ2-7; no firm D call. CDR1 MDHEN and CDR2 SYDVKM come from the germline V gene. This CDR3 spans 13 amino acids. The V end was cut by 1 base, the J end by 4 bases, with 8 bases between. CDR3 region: CASSLLSYYEQYF. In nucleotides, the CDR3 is TGTGCCAGCAGTTTATTGTCGTATTACGAGCAGTACTTC.

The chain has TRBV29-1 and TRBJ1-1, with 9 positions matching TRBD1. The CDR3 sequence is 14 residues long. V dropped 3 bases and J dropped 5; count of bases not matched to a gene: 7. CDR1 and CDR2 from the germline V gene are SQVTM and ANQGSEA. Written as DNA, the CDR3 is TGCAGCGTTGATTTCGGACAGGGGACAACTGAAGCTTTCTTT. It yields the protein CSVDFGQGTTEAFF.

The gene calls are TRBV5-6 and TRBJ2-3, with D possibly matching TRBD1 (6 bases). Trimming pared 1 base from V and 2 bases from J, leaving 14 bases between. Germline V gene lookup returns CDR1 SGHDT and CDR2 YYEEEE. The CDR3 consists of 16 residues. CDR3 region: CASSLRWTVDTDTQYF. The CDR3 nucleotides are TGTGCCAGCAGCTTGCGATGGACAGTCGACACAGATACGCAGTATTTT.

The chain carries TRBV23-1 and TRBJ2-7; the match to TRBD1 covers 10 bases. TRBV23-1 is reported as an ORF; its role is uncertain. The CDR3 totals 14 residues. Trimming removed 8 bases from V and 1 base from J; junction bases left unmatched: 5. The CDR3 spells CASVKDRGSYEQYF. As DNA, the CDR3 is TGCGCCAGCGTAAAGGACAGGGGGTCCTACGAGCAGTACTTC.

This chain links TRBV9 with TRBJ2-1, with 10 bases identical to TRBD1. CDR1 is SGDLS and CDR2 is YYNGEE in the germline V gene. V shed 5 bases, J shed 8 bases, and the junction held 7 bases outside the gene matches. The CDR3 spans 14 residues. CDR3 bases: TGTGCCAGCAGACCTCGACAGGGGGCCGATGAGCAGTTCTTC. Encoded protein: CASRPRQGADEQFF.